Following are 23 T cell receptor beta chains from one sample sequenced in a study of T cells after yellow fever vaccination. A single record per CDR3 protein comes from TCRdb applying MiXCR to the 5' RACE reads. The table shows 610,000 or so distinct CDR3 sequences, with about 12% occurring only once. Here the sequenced sample was PBMCs, taken on the day of the yellow fever booster vaccination. The receptors were sampled from a man younger than 45 who received the YFV17D yellow fever vaccine.

This CDR3 is CSARDGRQYEQYF. CDR3 sequence (DNA): TGCAGTGCTAGGGACGGGAGACAATACGAGCAGTACTTC. The V and J genes are TRBV20-1 and TRBJ2-7; weak D call: TRBD2 (6 bases). Trimming took off 3 bases at V and 4 bases at J, with 13 bases between the two ends. This CDR3 region has 13 residues. Germline V gene lookup returns CDR1 DFQATT and CDR2 SNEGSKA (reference sequence).

This chain connects TRBV19 to TRBJ1-2; TRBD1 matches at 12 bases. The germline V gene encodes CDR1 LNHDA and CDR2 SQIVND (reference sequence). The J segment lost 2 bases and the V segment lost 6 bases, leaving 10 bases of the junction unmatched. There are 17 residues in the CDR3. The CDR3 here is CASSWSGTGGVNYGYTF. The CDR3 DNA reads TGTGCCAGTAGCTGGAGCGGGACAGGGGGCGTCAACTATGGCTACACCTTC. The variable domain in full, with the rest retrieved from reference TRBV19 and TRBJ1-2, is DGGITQSPKYLFRKEGQNVTLSCEQNLNHDAMYWYRQDPGQGLRLIYYSQIVNDFQKGDIAEGYSVSREKKESFPLTVTSAQKNPTAFYLCASSWSGTGGVNYGYTFGSGTRLTVV.

V gene TRBV5-1 combines with J gene TRBJ2-7; D assignment may be TRBD1 or TRBD2 (6 bases each). CDR3 length: 16 amino acids. The germline gives CDR1 SGHRS, CDR2 YFSETQ. The germline V and J ends were trimmed by 4 bases and 0 bases, with 17 bases remaining between them. The CDR3 region is CASSLGASGSSYEQYF. As DNA, the CDR3 is TGCGCCAGCAGCCTGGGGGCATCCGGGAGCTCCTACGAGCAGTACTTC.

The chain carries TRBV29-1 and TRBJ1-3; perhaps TRBD1 as D (6 bases). Germline CDR1 is SQVTM and CDR2 is ANQGSEA. This CDR3 is built from 12 residues. V lost 7 bases and J 2 bases, leaving 9 bases between the germline ends. The CDR3 DNA reads as TGCAGCGGTGGGGGGCCTGGAAACACCATATATTTT. This gives the protein CSGGGPGNTIYF.

The V and J genes are TRBV20-1 and TRBJ1-2; D is ambiguous. The CDR3 consists of 12 residues. V was cut by 5 bases and J by 7 bases, with 14 bases left in between. Per the germline V gene, CDR1 is DFQATT and CDR2 is SNEGSKA (reference sequence). The CDR3 DNA reads TGCAGTGCTCCCCGGGCATGGGCTGGCTACACCTTC. This translates into CSAPRAWAGYTF.

This clonotype was found many times. The chain is built from TRBV27 and TRBJ1-2, with unresolved D. Between the trimmed V and J ends, which lost 6 bases and 2 bases, there was a span of 10 bases. Germline V gene lookup returns CDR1 MNHEY and CDR2 SMNVEV (reference sequence). This CDR3 is built from 13 residues. This CDR3 reads CASSWQRNYGYTF. In DNA, the CDR3 is TGTGCCAGCAGCTGGCAGAGAAACTATGGCTACACCTTC.

The chain joins TRBV30 to TRBJ2-4, with TRBD2 as a possible D gene (6 bases). The V and J ends lost 4 bases and 3 bases respectively, with 13 bases between them. The V gene's germline CDR1 is GTSNPN and CDR2 SVGIG (reference sequence). CDR3 length equals 14 residues. CDR3 loop: CAWTPPGVKNIQYF. In nucleotides, the CDR3 is TGTGCCTGGACCCCCCCGGGGGTCAAAAACATTCAGTACTTC. Based on the CDR3 plus reference TRBV30 and TRBJ2-4, the full variable domain is SQTIHQWPATLVQPVGSPLSLECTVEGTSNPNLYWYRQAAGRGLQLLFYSVGIGQISSEVPQNLSASRPQDRQFILSSKKLLLSDSGFYLCAWTPPGVKNIQYFGAGTRLSVL.

This clonotype was counted only a few times. The chain links TRBV24-1 to TRBJ2-2; perhaps TRBD1 as D (5 bases). Trimming removed 6 bases from V and 3 bases from J, with 10 bases in between. Germline V gives CDR1 KGHDR, CDR2 SFDVKD. The CDR3 is made up of 14 amino acids. The DNA for the CDR3 is TGTGCCACCAGTCCCCAGGGTTACACCGGGGAGCTGTTTTTT. This codes for CATSPQGYTGELFF.

This clonotype was observed a handful of times. The chain has TRBV30 and TRBJ1-4; D gene unclear. Trimming stripped 1 base from V and 10 bases from J, with 16 bases between. CDR3 length equals 14 residues. Germline values: CDR1 GTSNPN, CDR2 SVGIG (reference sequence). The CDR3 loop reads CAWSGGPPSGKLFF. The CDR3 nucleotides are TGTGCCTGGAGTGGCGGACCGCCTTCTGGAAAACTGTTTTTT.

This clonotype was detected a few times. The V gene is TRBV20-1, the J gene TRBJ2-2; D perhaps matches TRBD2 (6 bases). The CDR3 is 14 residues long. V was cut by 3 bases and J by 2 bases, with 10 bases left in between. Germline-derived CDR1 and CDR2 are DFQATT and SNEGSKA (reference sequence). The CDR3 nucleotides read TGCAGTGCTAGTCCCGGGAGAAACACCGGGGAGCTGTTTTTT. Residues: CSASPGRNTGELFF.

This chain connects TRBV4-2 to TRBJ2-7, with 10 bases that match TRBD2. The germline CDR1 and CDR2 sequences are LGHNA and YNFKEQ. Germline trimming cut 0 bases from V and 5 bases from J; bases unmatched to any gene: 4. The CDR3 totals 15 residues. The CDR3 nucleotides read TGTGCCAGCAGCCAAGAAAGAGCGGGAGGGGACGAGCAGTACTTC. Amino acids: CASSQERAGGDEQYF.

This sequence joins TRBV12-3 or TRBV12-4 and TRBJ2-7, with D possibly being TRBD1 (6 bases). CDR3 size: 13 residues. The V gene lost 6 bases and the J gene lost 2 bases, with 11 bases spanning the gap. The CDR3 region has the DNA TGTGCCAGCAGCTGGACAGCTACCTACGAGCAGTACTTC. Amino acid sequence: CASSWTATYEQYF.

V and J are TRBV7-9 and TRBJ2-6; D uncertain. CDR1 is SEHNR and CDR2 is FQNEAQ in the germline V gene (reference sequence). The CDR3 covers 12 residues. With 4 bases removed from V and 10 bases from J, the gap between germline ends came to 8 bases. CDR3 in amino acids: CASSSVENVLTF. The CDR3 nucleotides are TGTGCCAGCAGCTCGGTTGAGAACGTCCTGACTTTC.

Only a few counts were recorded for this clonotype. The chain employs TRBV7-2 and TRBJ2-3; D is unclear. From germline, CDR1 is SGHTA and CDR2 FQGNSA. V shed 5 bases and J shed 6 bases, with 12 bases lying between them. The CDR3 has 13 residues. The CDR3 protein is CASSPSRTDTQYF. The CDR3, as DNA: TGTGCCAGCAGCCCGTCAAGGACGGATACGCAGTATTTT.

This clonotype came up a few times. V usage is TRBV4-3 and J usage is TRBJ2-7, with 9 bases that match TRBD2. Trimming at V came to 0 bases and at J to 2 bases, leaving 11 bases not matched to a gene. There are 18 residues in the CDR3. The germline V gene has CDR1 LGHNA and CDR2 YSLEER. This chain's CDR3 is CASSQEMAGGLRTYEQYF. DNA for the CDR3: TGCGCCAGCAGCCAAGAAATGGCGGGAGGGCTTAGAACCTACGAGCAGTACTTC.

This chain joins TRBV7-2 and TRBJ2-7; 7 nucleotides agree with TRBD2. Trimming removed 3 bases from V and 3 bases from J; junction bases left unmatched: 8. This CDR3 spans 15 amino acids. Germline V gene data show CDR1 as SGHTA and CDR2 as FQGNSA. Written as DNA, the CDR3 is TGTGCCAGCAGCTTTGGACTAGTTAAAAACTACGAGCAGTACTTC. Its protein is CASSFGLVKNYEQYF. The variable domain in full, with the rest retrieved from reference TRBV7-2 and TRBJ2-7, is GAGVSQSPSNKVTEKGKDVELRCDPISGHTALYWYRQSLGQGLEFLIYFQGNSAPDKSGLPSDRFSAERTGGSVSTLTIQRTQQEDSAVYLCASSFGLVKNYEQYFGPGTRLTVT.

V gene TRBV5-6 combines with J gene TRBJ1-2, with 7 bases lining up with TRBD1. V lost 4 bases to trimming and J lost 4 bases; unmatched junction nucleotides: 10. There are 15 residues in the CDR3. Per germline, CDR1 SGHDT and CDR2 YYEEEE. CDR3 amino acids: CASSPAQGPLYGYTF. CDR3 DNA: TGTGCCAGCAGCCCTGCACAGGGGCCCCTCTATGGCTACACCTTC.

There are a few counts of this clonotype. This chain uses TRBV20-1 with TRBJ2-5; D is possibly TRBD1 or TRBD2 (5 bases each). Germline V gene sequence: CDR1 DFQATT, CDR2 SNEGSKA (reference sequence). The CDR3 is made up of 12 amino acids. The ends were cut back, 6 bases at V and 7 bases at J, with 15 bases in the middle. The CDR3 DNA follows: TGCAGTGCCGTGGGGCAGGGAGTGACCCAGTACTTC. Its protein product is CSAVGQGVTQYF.

Notes on this clonotype: With a much larger clone just one base away, this may be a read error. This sequence joins TRBV10-2 and TRBJ2-1; D unresolved. The CDR3 length is 15 residues. In germline, CDR1 is WSHSY, CDR2 SAAADI. CDR3 nucleotide sequence: TGCGCCAGCAGTGGCCTTGATTACTCCTTCAATGAGCAGTTCTTC. This encodes CASSGLDYSFNEQFF.

The table lists this clonotype with many counts. V gene TRBV20-1 combines with J gene TRBJ1-1, with D possibly TRBD1 on 6 matching bases. This CDR3 is 16 amino acids long. Germline assignment: CDR1 DFQATT and CDR2 SNEGSKA (reference sequence). V lost 1 base, J lost 1 base, and 16 bases lay in between. In DNA form, the CDR3 reads TGCAGTGCTAGAGGACCTCCGGGACACGGGAACACTGAAGCTTTCTTT. It codes for CSARGPPGHGNTEAFF.

This clonotype was detected only a few times. V and J are TRBV5-4 and TRBJ2-1, with D perhaps matching TRBD2 (6 bases). With 4 bases removed from V and 0 bases from J, the gap between germline ends came to 14 bases. This CDR3 has 16 amino acids. Germline V gene lookup returns CDR1 SGHNT and CDR2 YYREEE (reference sequence). CDR3: CASSLLLASSYNEQFF. The CDR3 region has the DNA TGTGCCAGCAGCCTACTCCTAGCGAGCTCCTACAATGAGCAGTTCTTC.

This clonotype has only a few counts. The chain links TRBV6-5 to TRBJ1-2, with 7 bases that match TRBD1. The CDR3 contains 14 residues. CDR1 is MNHEY and CDR2 is SVGAGI in the germline V gene. V shed 2 bases, J shed 8 bases, and the junction held 8 bases outside the gene matches. The DNA of the CDR3 is TGTGCCAGCAGTTACGGCGCCAGGGGGAGAGGCTACACCTTC. The encoded protein is CASSYGARGRGYTF.

The J gene is TRBJ2-7, the V gene TRBV5-4, with TRBD2 matching over 11 bases. CDR1 is SGHNT, CDR2 YYREEE, per germline (reference sequence). The trim removed 3 bases at V and 0 bases at J, leaving 11 bases unmatched. CDR3 length: 18 amino acids. The CDR3: CASSSRTSGQISSYEQYF. Written as DNA, the CDR3 is TGTGCCAGCAGCTCAAGGACTAGCGGGCAAATTAGCTCCTACGAGCAGTACTTC.